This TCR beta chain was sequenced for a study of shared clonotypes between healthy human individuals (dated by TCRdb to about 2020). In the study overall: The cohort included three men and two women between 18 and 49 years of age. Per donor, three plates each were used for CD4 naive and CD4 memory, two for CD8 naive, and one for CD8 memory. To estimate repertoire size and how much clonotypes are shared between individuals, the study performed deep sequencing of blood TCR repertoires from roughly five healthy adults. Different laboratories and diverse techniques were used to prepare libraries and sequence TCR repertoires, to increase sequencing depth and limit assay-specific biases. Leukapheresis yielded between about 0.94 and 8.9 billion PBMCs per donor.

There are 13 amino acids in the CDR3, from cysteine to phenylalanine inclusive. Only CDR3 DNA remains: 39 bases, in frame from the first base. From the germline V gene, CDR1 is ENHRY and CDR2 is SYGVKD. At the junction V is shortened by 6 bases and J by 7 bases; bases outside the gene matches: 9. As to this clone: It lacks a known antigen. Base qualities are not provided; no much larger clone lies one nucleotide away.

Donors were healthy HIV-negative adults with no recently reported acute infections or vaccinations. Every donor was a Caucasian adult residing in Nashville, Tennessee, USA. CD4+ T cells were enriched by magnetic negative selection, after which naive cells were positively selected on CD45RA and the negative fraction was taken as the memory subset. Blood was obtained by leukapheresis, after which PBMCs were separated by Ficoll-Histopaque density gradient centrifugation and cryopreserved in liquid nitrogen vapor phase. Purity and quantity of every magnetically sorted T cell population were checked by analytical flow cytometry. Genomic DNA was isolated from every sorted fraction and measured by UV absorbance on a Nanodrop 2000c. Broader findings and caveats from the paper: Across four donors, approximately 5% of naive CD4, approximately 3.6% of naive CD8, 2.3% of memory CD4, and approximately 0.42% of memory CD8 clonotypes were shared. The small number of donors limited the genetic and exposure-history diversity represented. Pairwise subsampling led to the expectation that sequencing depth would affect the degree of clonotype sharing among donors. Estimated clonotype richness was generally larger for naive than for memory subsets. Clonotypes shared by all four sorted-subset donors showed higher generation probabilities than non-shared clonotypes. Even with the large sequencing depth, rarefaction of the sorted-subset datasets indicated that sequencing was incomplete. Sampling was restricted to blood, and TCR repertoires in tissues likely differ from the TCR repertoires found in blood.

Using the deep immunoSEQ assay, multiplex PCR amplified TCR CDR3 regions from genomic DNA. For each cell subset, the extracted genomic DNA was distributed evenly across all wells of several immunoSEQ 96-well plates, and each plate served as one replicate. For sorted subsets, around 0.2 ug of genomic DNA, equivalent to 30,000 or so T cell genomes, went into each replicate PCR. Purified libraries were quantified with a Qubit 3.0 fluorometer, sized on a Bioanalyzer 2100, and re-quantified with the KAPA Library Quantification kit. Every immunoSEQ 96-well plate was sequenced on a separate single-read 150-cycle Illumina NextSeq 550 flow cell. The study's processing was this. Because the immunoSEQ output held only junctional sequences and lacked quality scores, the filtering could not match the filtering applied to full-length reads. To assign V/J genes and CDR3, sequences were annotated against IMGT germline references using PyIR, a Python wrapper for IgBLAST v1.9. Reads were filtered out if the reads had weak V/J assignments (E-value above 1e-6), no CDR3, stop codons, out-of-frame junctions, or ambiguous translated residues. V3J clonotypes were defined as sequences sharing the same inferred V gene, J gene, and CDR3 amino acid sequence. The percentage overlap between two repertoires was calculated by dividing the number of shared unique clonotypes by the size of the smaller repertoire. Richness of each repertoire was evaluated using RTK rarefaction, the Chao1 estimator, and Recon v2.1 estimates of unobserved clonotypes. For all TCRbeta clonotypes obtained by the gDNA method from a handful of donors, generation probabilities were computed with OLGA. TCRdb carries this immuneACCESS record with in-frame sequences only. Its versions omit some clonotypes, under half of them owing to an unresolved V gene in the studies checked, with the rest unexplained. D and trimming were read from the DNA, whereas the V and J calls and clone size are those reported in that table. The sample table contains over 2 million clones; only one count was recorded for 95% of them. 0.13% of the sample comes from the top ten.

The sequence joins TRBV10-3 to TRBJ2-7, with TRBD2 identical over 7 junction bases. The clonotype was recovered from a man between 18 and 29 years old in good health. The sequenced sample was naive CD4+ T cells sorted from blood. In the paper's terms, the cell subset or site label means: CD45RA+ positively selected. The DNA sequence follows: TGTGCCATCAGGGCGGGAGAAGTTCAAGAGCAGTACTTC. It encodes CAIRAGEVQEQYF.